A single TCR beta chain is shown here with its context. This sample also contains other DNA sequences that code for the same CDR3. Original processing notes: Nucleated cell number was recorded as an estimate derived from reference gene primer amplification. TCRdb's table, derived via immunoSEQ multiplex PCR, lists solely in-frame clones and lacks some. D and trimming were read from the DNA, whereas the V and J calls and clone size are those reported in that table. The sample has around 220,000 clones, around 82% seen once. This CDR3 contains 15 residues. Per germline, CDR1 KGHSH and CDR2 LQKENI. The V gene end was trimmed by 3 bases and the J gene end by 3 bases; junction bases not matched to a gene: 2. This sample is part of a study of blood T cell repertoires in COVID-19. Study details: Material from acute and convalescent COVID-19 was sourced from the United States, Italy and Spain. From T cells, B-cell-depleted T cells, or PBMCs came the material, which was cDNA or gDNA.

The material sequenced was peripheral blood. The genes are TRBV18 and TRBJ1-2, with TRBD1 matching over 12 bases. This clonotype was sampled from a woman older than 75 with active or convalescent COVID-19. CDR3 residues: CASSPGQGADYGYTF. The CDR3 bases are TGTGCCAGCTCACCGGGACAGGGGGCGGACTATGGCTACACCTTC.